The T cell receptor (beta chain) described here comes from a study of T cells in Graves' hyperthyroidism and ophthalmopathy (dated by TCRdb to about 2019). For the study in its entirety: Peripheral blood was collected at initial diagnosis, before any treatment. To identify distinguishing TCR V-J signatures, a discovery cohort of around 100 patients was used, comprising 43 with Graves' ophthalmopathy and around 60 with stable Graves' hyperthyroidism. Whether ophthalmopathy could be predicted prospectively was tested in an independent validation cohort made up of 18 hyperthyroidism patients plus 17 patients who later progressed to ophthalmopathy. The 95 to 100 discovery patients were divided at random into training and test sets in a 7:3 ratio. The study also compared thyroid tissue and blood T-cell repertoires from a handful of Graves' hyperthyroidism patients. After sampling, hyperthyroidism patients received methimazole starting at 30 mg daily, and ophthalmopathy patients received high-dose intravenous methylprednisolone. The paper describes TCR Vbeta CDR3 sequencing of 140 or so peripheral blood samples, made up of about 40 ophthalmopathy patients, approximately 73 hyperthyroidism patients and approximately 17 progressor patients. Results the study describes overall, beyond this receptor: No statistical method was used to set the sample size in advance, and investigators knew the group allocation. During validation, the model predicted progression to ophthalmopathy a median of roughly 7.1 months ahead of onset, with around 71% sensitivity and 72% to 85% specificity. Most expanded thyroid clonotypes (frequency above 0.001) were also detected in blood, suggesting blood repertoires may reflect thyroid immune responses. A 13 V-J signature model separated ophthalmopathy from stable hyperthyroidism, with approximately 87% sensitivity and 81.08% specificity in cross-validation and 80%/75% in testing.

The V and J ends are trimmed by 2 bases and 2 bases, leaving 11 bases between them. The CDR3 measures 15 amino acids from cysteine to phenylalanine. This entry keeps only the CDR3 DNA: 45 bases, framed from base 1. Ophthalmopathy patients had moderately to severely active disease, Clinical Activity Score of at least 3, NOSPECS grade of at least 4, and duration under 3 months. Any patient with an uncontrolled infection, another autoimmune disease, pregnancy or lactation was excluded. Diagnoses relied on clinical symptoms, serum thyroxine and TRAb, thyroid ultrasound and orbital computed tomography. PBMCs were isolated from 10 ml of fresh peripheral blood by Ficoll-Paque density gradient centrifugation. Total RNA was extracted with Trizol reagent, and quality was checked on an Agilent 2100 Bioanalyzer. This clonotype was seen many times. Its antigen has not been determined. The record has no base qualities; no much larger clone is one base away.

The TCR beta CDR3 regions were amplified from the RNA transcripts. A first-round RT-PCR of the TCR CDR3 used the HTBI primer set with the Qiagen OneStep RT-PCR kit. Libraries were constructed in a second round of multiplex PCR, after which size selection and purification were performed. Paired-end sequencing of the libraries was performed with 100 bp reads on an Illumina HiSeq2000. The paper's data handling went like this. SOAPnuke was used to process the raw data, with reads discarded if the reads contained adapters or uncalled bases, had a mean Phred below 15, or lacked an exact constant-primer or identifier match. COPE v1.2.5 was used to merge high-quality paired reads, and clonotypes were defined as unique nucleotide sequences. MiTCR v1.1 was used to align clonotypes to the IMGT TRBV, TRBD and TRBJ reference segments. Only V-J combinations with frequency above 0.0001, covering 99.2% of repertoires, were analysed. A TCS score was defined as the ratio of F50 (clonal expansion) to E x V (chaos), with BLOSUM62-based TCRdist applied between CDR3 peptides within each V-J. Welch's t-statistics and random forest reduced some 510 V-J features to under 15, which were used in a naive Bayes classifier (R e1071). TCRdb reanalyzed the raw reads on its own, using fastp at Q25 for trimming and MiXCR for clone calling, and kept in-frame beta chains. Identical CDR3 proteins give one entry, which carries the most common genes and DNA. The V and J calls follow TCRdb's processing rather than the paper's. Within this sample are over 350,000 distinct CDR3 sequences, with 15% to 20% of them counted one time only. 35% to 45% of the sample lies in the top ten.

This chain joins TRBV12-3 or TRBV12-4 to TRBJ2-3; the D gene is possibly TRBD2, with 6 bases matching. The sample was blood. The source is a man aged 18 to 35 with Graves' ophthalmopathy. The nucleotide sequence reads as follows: TGTGCCAGCAGTTTAACGCGGGGTAACACAGATACGCAGTATTTT. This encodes CASSLTRGNTDTQYF.